This T cell receptor (beta chain) was documented in a study of a mutant IDH1 vaccine in newly diagnosed glioma. Study summary: Patients were given eight vaccinations, scheduled in weeks 1, 3, 5, 7, 11, 15, 19 and 23. Beforehand, treatment had been radiotherapy, temozolomide, or both; the majority received both.

Time point specified: week 5, during vaccination. A single vaccine dose contained 300 ug of mutant IDH1 20-mer peptide, and topical imiquimod was used with it. Using immunoSEQ multiplex PCR, the repertoire was profiled, and TCRdb retains in-frame clones only, with some absent. The sample has about 83,000 clones, about 91% seen once. A note on this clone: The antigen remains undetermined.

This sample comprised PBMCs, obtained from a glioma patient whose treatment included an IDH1 peptide vaccine. This receptor was identified in a woman aged 45-59 years with glioma.

CDR3 nucleotides: TGTGCCAGCAGTTCCCCCCGGGCAGGGGCACATGAGCAGTTCTTC. It codes for CASSSPRAGAHEQFF. The rearrangement uses TRBV7-9 and TRBJ2-1; D might be TRBD1 (6 bases). V was shortened by 6 bases and J by 8 bases, with 20 bases between the two germline ends. The CDR3 covers 15 residues. Germline V gene sequence: CDR1 SEHNR, CDR2 FQNEAQ (reference sequence).